Reported below is one TCR beta chain. The assay was immunoSEQ multiplex PCR, and TCRdb's table has in-frame clones only and misses some. Among some 200,000 clones listed, 70% to 90% were seen once. This record comes from a study of blood T cell repertoires in COVID-19. CDR1 and CDR2 (germline): SGHVS, FNYEAQ. After removal of 8 bases from V and 1 base from J, the junction contained 5 bases not matched to a gene. This CDR3 is 15 amino acids long. Sequencing input: peripheral blood. The TCR was taken from a man aged 50 to 59 who had recovered from COVID-19. The V and J genes are TRBV7-6 and TRBJ2-5, with 12 bases that match TRBD2. The CDR3 sequence: CASAKTSGSQETQYF. DNA for the CDR3: TGTGCCAGCGCCAAGACTAGCGGGAGCCAAGAGACCCAGTACTTC.